This T cell receptor (beta chain) emerged from a study of shared clonotypes between healthy human individuals. Study-level background: Aged between 18 and 49, the donors were two women and three men.

Sequencing was performed with immunoSEQ multiplex PCR; in TCRdb, only in-frame clones are kept and a portion is missing. The sample carries about 510,000 clones, less than 96% recorded once. Trimming removed 2 bases from V and 0 bases from J; junction bases left unmatched: 4. The CDR3 is 16 amino acids. Germline CDR1 MNHEY, CDR2 SMNVEV (reference sequence). Points on this clone: Antigen unknown.

Notes on the study in general: Shared across a few donors were 4% to 6% of the naive CD4 clonotypes. Depth was large, yet rarefaction showed that sorted-subset sequencing was incomplete.

The sequenced sample consisted of naive CD4+ T cells sorted from blood. Subset described: CD45RA+ positively selected. This TCR derives from a woman aged 25 to 45 in good health. The V gene is TRBV27, the J gene TRBJ2-3, with TRBD2 matching 8 bases. CDR3 nucleotides: TGTGCCAGCAGTTTAATGGCGGGAGGTAGCACAGATACGCAGTATTTT. It translates to CASSLMAGGSTDTQYF.